Below are 24 T cell receptor beta chains sequenced from a single sample in a study of T cell responses to AZD1222 COVID-19 vaccine. Assay: immunoSEQ multiplex PCR; the TCRdb copy retains only in-frame clones and omits some. Found here are fewer than 250,000 clones, 90% to 95% of them singletons; the top ten hold approximately 1%. This sample comprised peripheral blood, obtained on day 0 of MenACWY control vaccination. The receptors were gathered from an adult in good health.

This clone was recorded only once. CDR3 region: CASSLQGAGGNTIYF. The DNA of the CDR3 is TGCGCCAGCAGCCTACAGGGGGCGGGAGGAAACACCATATATTTT. This chain uses TRBV5-1 with TRBJ1-3, with 9 bases that match TRBD1. From germline, CDR1 is SGHRS and CDR2 YFSETQ. This CDR3 has 15 residues. V was clipped by 4 bases and J by 4 bases; unmatched bases: 6.

The chain employs TRBV15 and TRBJ2-5, with D uncertain. Germline V gene lookup returns CDR1 LNHNV and CDR2 YYDKDF (reference sequence). This CDR3 has 14 amino acids. V was shortened by 0 bases and J by 2 bases, with 7 bases between the two germline ends. The CDR3 loop is CATSRDNGQETQYF. For the CDR3, the DNA is TGTGCCACCAGCAGAGATAACGGACAAGAGACCCAGTACTTC.

V and J are TRBV7-2 and TRBJ2-4; D gene ambiguous. Trimming removed 5 bases from V and 0 bases from J, with 11 bases in between. This CDR3 contains 15 residues. Germline CDR1 SGHTA, CDR2 FQGNSA. The DNA of the CDR3 is TGTGCCAGCAGCCGTGGGCTGGTAGCCAAAAACATTCAGTACTTC. Its protein product is CASSRGLVAKNIQYF.

CDR3 nucleotides: TGTGCCAGCAGGACTAGCGGGCCGAGCTCCTACAATGAGCAGTTCTTC. It codes for CASRTSGPSSYNEQFF. This chain links TRBV27 with TRBJ2-1; 10 bases line up with TRBD2. Germline V gene sequence: CDR1 MNHEY, CDR2 SMNVEV (reference sequence). The ends lost 6 bases at V and 0 bases at J; junction bases unmatched: 5. CDR3 length equals 16 residues.

The chain recombines TRBV6-2 or TRBV6-3 with TRBJ2-3, with D possibly being TRBD2 (6 bases). V dropped 4 bases and J dropped 3 bases, with 11 bases sitting between them. The germline CDR1 and CDR2 sequences are MNHEY and SVGEGT. The CDR3 spans 14 residues. The CDR3 DNA sequence: TGTGCCAGCAGTTGGGGGGACTCTACAGATACGCAGTATTTT. Its translation: CASSWGDSTDTQYF.

The chain has TRBV6-6 and TRBJ1-1; D unclear. V was pared by 7 bases and J by 6 bases, with 21 bases between. The CDR3 length is 15 residues. Germline lookup yields CDR1 MNHNY and CDR2 SVGAGI (reference sequence). This chain's CDR3 is CASIDSFEGIPEAFF. CDR3 nucleotide sequence: TGTGCCAGCATTGACTCCTTTGAGGGTATCCCTGAAGCTTTCTTT.

The rearrangement joins TRBV7-6 to TRBJ1-2, with D tentatively TRBD1 (6 bases). Germline lookup yields CDR1 SGHVS and CDR2 FNYEAQ. This CDR3 is 17 amino acids long. Trimming took off 2 bases at V and 2 bases at J, with 18 bases between the two ends. CDR3 region: CASSLRRGDRHNYGYTF. The CDR3 nucleotides read TGTGCCAGCAGCTTAAGAAGAGGAGACAGGCACAACTATGGCTACACCTTC.

This chain connects TRBV29-1 to TRBJ1-1; perhaps TRBD1 as D (5 bases). V was clipped by 4 bases and J by 1 base, with 10 bases between them. Germline assignment: CDR1 SQVTM and CDR2 ANQGSEA. The CDR3 spans 13 residues. The CDR3 protein is CSVVAGWNTEAFF. CDR3 nucleotides: TGCAGCGTTGTGGCAGGGTGGAACACTGAAGCTTTCTTT.

The chain carries TRBV5-1 and TRBJ1-2, with 9 bases lining up with TRBD1. The germline V gene encodes CDR1 SGHRS and CDR2 YFSETQ. The trim removed 6 bases at V and 8 bases at J, leaving 11 bases unmatched. This CDR3 contains 14 residues. The CDR3 bases are TGCGCCAGCACCCGCGGACAGGGGAGCGGCGGCTACACCTTC. Protein: CASTRGQGSGGYTF. The full variable domain, rest sourced from reference TRBV5-1 and TRBJ1-2, is KAGVTQTPRYLIKTRGQQVTLSCSPISGHRSVSWYQQTPGQGLQFLFEYFSETQRNKGNFPGRFSGRQFSNSRSEMNVSTLELGDSALYLCASTRGQGSGGYTFGSGTRLTVV.

V and J are TRBV5-1 and TRBJ1-1; D gene uncertain. There are 13 residues in the CDR3. Trimming removed 5 bases from V and 1 base from J, with 9 bases in between. Germline V gene sequence: CDR1 SGHRS, CDR2 YFSETQ. CDR3 sequence (DNA): TGCGCCAGCAGTGGCAGGACGAACACTGAAGCTTTCTTT. It codes for CASSGRTNTEAFF.

This chain uses TRBV4-2 with TRBJ1-4; 7 nucleotides agree with TRBD1. Germline V gene data show CDR1 as LGHNA and CDR2 as YNFKEQ. Trimming removed 4 bases from V and 1 base from J; junction bases left unmatched: 6. CDR3 length: 16 amino acids. CDR3 region: CASSLGTERTNEKLFF. The DNA for the CDR3 is TGTGCCAGCAGCCTAGGGACAGAGCGAACTAATGAAAAACTGTTTTTT.

The rearrangement uses TRBV27 and TRBJ1-5; no clear D gene. The germline V and J ends were trimmed by 7 bases and 0 bases, with 10 bases remaining between them. This CDR3 is 14 amino acids long. Germline assignment: CDR1 MNHEY and CDR2 SMNVEV (reference sequence). The CDR3: CASKNWDSNQPQHF. CDR3 bases: TGTGCCAGCAAGAACTGGGATAGCAATCAGCCCCAGCATTTT.

J is TRBJ1-1 and V is TRBV28; the D gene is possibly TRBD1 (5 bases). The V and J ends lost 0 bases and 0 bases respectively, with 14 bases between them. Looked up from germline, CDR1 is MDHEN and CDR2 is SYDVKM. The CDR3 runs to 17 residues. The CDR3: CASSLWETAFMNTEAFF. The DNA for the CDR3 is TGTGCCAGCAGTTTATGGGAGACAGCCTTCATGAACACTGAAGCTTTCTTT.

The V gene is TRBV6-2 or TRBV6-3, the J gene TRBJ2-6; 9 bases align to TRBD1. Germline lookup yields CDR1 MNHEY and CDR2 SVGEGT. This CDR3 region has 19 residues. Trimming at V came to 3 bases and at J to 2 bases, leaving 11 bases not matched to a gene. CDR3 nucleotides: TGTGCCAGCAGTTATCTTAGGGACAGGGAGGTGGCTGGGGCCAACGTCCTGACTTTC. The encoded protein is CASSYLRDREVAGANVLTF.

This clone was seen a single time. The chain employs TRBV4-3 and TRBJ2-7; TRBD1 agrees at 10 bases. The V segment lost 5 bases and the J segment 6 bases; nucleotides outside the gene matches: 10. This CDR3 is 15 amino acids long. The germline V gene has CDR1 LGHNA and CDR2 YSLEER. This chain's CDR3 is CASSFTRDRGREQYF. The CDR3 DNA reads as TGCGCCAGCAGCTTCACGAGGGACAGGGGACGCGAGCAGTACTTC.

This chain links TRBV27 with TRBJ1-1; no reliable D call. In germline, CDR1 is MNHEY, CDR2 SMNVEV (reference sequence). CDR3 length: 11 residues. V dropped 6 bases and J dropped 8 bases, with 10 bases sitting between them. The CDR3 region is CASRWASEAFF. In DNA, the CDR3 is TGTGCCAGCAGGTGGGCCTCCGAAGCTTTCTTT.

The chain links TRBV4-2 to TRBJ2-1; possible D gene TRBD2, 5 bases. The germline CDR1 and CDR2 sequences are LGHNA and YNFKEQ. The CDR3 contains 14 residues. Trimming took off 4 bases at V and 8 bases at J, with 15 bases between the two ends. The CDR3 spells CASSLILGSDEQFF. The CDR3 coding sequence is TGTGCCAGCAGCCTTATACTAGGGTCCGATGAGCAGTTCTTC.

The chain is built from TRBV2 and TRBJ2-5; 12 nucleotides agree with TRBD2. J lost 2 bases, V lost 2 bases, and 12 bases had no gene match. The CDR3 covers 19 residues. CDR1 SNHLY and CDR2 FYNNEI come from the germline V gene. The CDR3 region has the DNA TGTGCCAGCAGTGAATATCCTCCTGGACTAGCGGGGCGACAAGAGACCCAGTACTTC. As protein: CASSEYPPGLAGRQETQYF.

The chain employs TRBV27 and TRBJ1-3, with D hard to call. The germline V gene has CDR1 MNHEY and CDR2 SMNVEV (reference sequence). With 5 bases removed from V and 0 bases from J, the gap between germline ends came to 11 bases. This CDR3 comprises 15 residues. The CDR3 DNA reads as TGTGCCAGCAGTCCGCTGGGGAGCTCTGGAAACACCATATATTTT. Amino acid sequence: CASSPLGSSGNTIYF.

The V and J genes are TRBV5-5 and TRBJ2-7; 9 bases match TRBD1. V shed 5 bases, J shed 2 bases, and the junction held 2 bases outside the gene matches. The CDR3 contains 13 residues. Germline V gene data show CDR1 as SGHKS and CDR2 as YYEKEE (reference sequence). The CDR3 sequence is CASRGQGPYEQYF. DNA for the CDR3: TGTGCCAGCAGGGGACAGGGCCCCTACGAGCAGTACTTC.

The CDR3 bases are TGTGCCAGCAGTTTAGCGGGCCCAGATACGCAGTATTTT. The encoded protein is CASSLAGPDTQYF. The V and J genes are TRBV27 and TRBJ2-3, with a possible D match to TRBD2 (5 bases). This CDR3 has 13 residues. CDR1 is MNHEY, CDR2 SMNVEV, per germline (reference sequence). Trimming removed 2 bases at V and 4 bases at J, with 7 bases between.

The chain carries TRBV3-1 (or the pseudogene TRBV3-2) and TRBJ2-1, with 13 bases lining up with TRBD2. With 6 bases clipped from V and 8 bases from J, the junction kept 7 bases outside the gene matches. CDR3 length: 15 residues. Germline assignment: CDR1 LGHDT and CDR2 YNNKEL (reference sequence). CDR3 DNA sequence: TGTGCCAGCAGTCGTCGACTAGCGGGGGGCGATGAGCAGTTCTTC. It yields the protein CASSRRLAGGDEQFF.

The V call is TRBV15, the J call TRBJ1-5; 8 nucleotides agree with TRBD1. This CDR3 is built from 14 residues. Germline CDR1 and CDR2: LNHNV and YYDKDF (reference sequence). V was clipped by 3 bases and J by 4 bases; unmatched bases: 2. This CDR3 reads CATSSRQGNQPQHF. CDR3 coding DNA: TGTGCCACCAGCAGTAGACAGGGGAATCAGCCCCAGCATTTT.

The rearrangement joins TRBV5-6 to TRBJ2-7, with 8 bases that match TRBD1. After removal of 2 bases from V and 3 bases from J, the junction contained 7 bases not matched to a gene. Germline CDR1 SGHDT, CDR2 YYEEEE. CDR3 length equals 15 residues. CDR3 DNA sequence: TGTGCCAGCAGCTTCACGGGACAGGCCTTCTACGAGCAGTACTTC. Translated: CASSFTGQAFYEQYF. The full variable domain, completed using reference TRBV5-6 and TRBJ2-7, is DAGVTQSPTHLIKTRGQQVTLRCSPKSGHDTVSWYQQALGQGPQFIFQYYEEEERQRGNFPDRFSGHQFPNYSSELNVNALLLGDSALYLCASSFTGQAFYEQYFGPGTRLTVT.